The 2 T cell receptor beta chains given below trace back to one sample, sequenced in a study of T cells after somatic rescue of genetic block. Assay used: immunoSEQ multiplex PCR; TCRdb lists only in-frame clones, some missing. This table has 55,000 to 75,000 clones, around 90% appearing once. The specimen was peripheral blood mononuclear cells (PBMCs). The receptors were gathered from a man aged 35 to 55.

The J gene is TRBJ1-1, the V gene TRBV6-1; 7 bases fit TRBD1. Losses at the gene ends were 6 bases for V and 10 bases for J; bases not matched to a gene: 11. Germline CDR1 is MNHNS and CDR2 is SASEGT. The CDR3 is 13 residues long. The CDR3 sequence is CASRQGQAGGAFF. The CDR3 DNA is TGTGCCAGCAGACAAGGACAGGCTGGAGGAGCTTTCTTT.

The chain uses TRBV6-5 and TRBJ1-5; TRBD1 matches 8 bases. The germline gives CDR1 MNHEY, CDR2 SVGAGI. This CDR3 is 14 amino acids long. Trimming cost V 6 bases and J 7 bases; bases outside gene matches: 8. CDR3 sequence reads: CASRHGQGVQPQHF. For the CDR3, the DNA is TGTGCCAGCAGACACGGACAGGGCGTCCAGCCCCAGCATTTT.